The 8 T cell receptor beta chains given below trace back to one sample, sequenced in a study of T-cell memory formation after mild COVID-19. Via MiXCR, TCRdb re-called the 5' RACE reads, giving one row per CDR3 protein. The sample holds around 340,000 distinct CDR3 sequences, 13% to 15% seen once. Material: PBMCs or a T cell subset sorted from them (not recorded which). These receptors all come from a man between 18 and 35 years old who had mild COVID-19 (a few samples of this study predate the infection). Cell type and time point are not known.

This clonotype was observed a few times. The chain combines TRBV21-1 with TRBJ2-7; the D call of TRBD1 is as the table states it, not checked on the DNA. TRBV21-1 is classified as a pseudogene. CDR3 length: 16 amino acids. CDR3 nucleotide sequence: TGTGCCAGCAGCAAAACGCTGGGGACAGGGACCTACGAGCAGTACTTC. Its translation is CASSKTLGTGTYEQYF.

This clonotype has only a few counts. The rearrangement links TRBV24-1 to TRBJ2-3, with D tentatively TRBD2 (5 bases). Germline V gene data show CDR1 as KGHDR and CDR2 as SFDVKD. Trimming pared 2 bases from V and 8 bases from J, leaving 16 bases between. The CDR3 extends over 15 amino acids. As DNA, the CDR3 is TGTGCCACCAGTGATTCCGGCCGAGGGCCGGGTACGCAGTATTTT. This codes for CATSDSGRGPGTQYF.

This clonotype occurred a few times. The chain is built from TRBV4-2 and TRBJ1-2, with D maybe TRBD1 (5 bases). Trimming removed 0 bases from V and 2 bases from J, with 16 bases in between. Looked up from germline, CDR1 is LGHNA and CDR2 is YNFKEQ. The CDR3 extends over 17 amino acids. The CDR3 nucleotides are TGTGCCAGCAGCCAAGAGTCGTGGGGGAACCCCAACTATGGCTACACCTTC. Protein sequence: CASSQESWGNPNYGYTF.

The V and J genes are TRBV28 and TRBJ1-5; TRBD1 agrees at 7 bases. This CDR3 is built from 14 residues. V lost 6 bases and J lost 2; bases outside the gene matches: 4. Germline CDR1 is MDHEN and CDR2 is SYDVKM. The CDR3 reads CASSTGERNQPQHF. The CDR3 DNA reads as TGTGCCAGCAGCACAGGGGAGCGCAATCAGCCCCAGCATTTT.

The rearrangement links TRBV18 to TRBJ2-3, with TRBD1 matching 7 bases. Germline V gives CDR1 KGHSH, CDR2 LQKENI. The junction had 4 bases not matched to a gene; V was cut back by 3 bases and J by 1 base. CDR3 length: 15 amino acids. CDR3 nucleotides: TGTGCCAGCTCACCCCTTACAGGGGGCACAGATACGCAGTATTTT. Translation: CASSPLTGGTDTQYF.

This clonotype has ten or more counts. The chain recombines TRBV20-1 with TRBJ2-1; D perhaps matches TRBD1 (5 bases). The V and J ends lost 0 bases and 9 bases respectively, with 12 bases between them. Germline values: CDR1 DFQATT, CDR2 SNEGSKA (reference sequence). The CDR3 loop spans 13 amino acids. The DNA of the CDR3 is TGCAGTGCTAGAGATGGGGCAGGGCTTGAGCAGTTCTTC. As protein: CSARDGAGLEQFF.

The gene calls are TRBV6-2 or TRBV6-3 and TRBJ1-2, with 8 bases fitting TRBD1. The CDR3 is 16 amino acids. Unmatched junction bases numbered 11, after V lost 0 bases and J lost 8 bases. CDR1 is MNHEY, CDR2 SVGEGT, per germline. CDR3 nucleotide sequence: TGTGCCAGCAGTTACTCCGCCGCAGGGGGCTTTTTCGGCTACACCTTC. Its translation: CASSYSAAGGFFGYTF.

The V and J genes are TRBV5-1 and TRBJ2-7; D unresolved. Trimming shortened V by 2 bases and J by 7 bases, and 4 bases separated the two germline ends. CDR1 is SGHRS, CDR2 YFSETQ, per germline. This CDR3 has 10 residues. CDR3 bases: TGCGCCAGCAGCTTCTATGAGCAGTACGTC. Translated: CASSFYEQYV.